What follows describes a single TCR beta chain. The length of the CDR3 is 12 residues. The ends were cut back, 3 bases at V and 10 bases at J, with 12 bases in the middle. Germline V lookup: CDR1 MNHNS, CDR2 SASEGT. The data are from a study of blood T cell repertoires in COVID-19. In the study overall: From the United States, Italy and Spain came samples of acute and convalescent COVID-19. T cells, B-cell-depleted T cells, or PBMCs supplied cDNA or gDNA.

Under the authors' procedure: Estimated nucleated cell counts came from reference gene primer amplification. TCRdb's copy holds only in-frame clones and misses some; the assay was immunoSEQ multiplex PCR. That table gives V, J and clone size, and the DNA gave D and trimming. The table includes nearly 30,000 clones, roughly 90% detected once. Sequencing input: peripheral blood. The rearrangement joins TRBV6-1 to TRBJ1-1; the D gene is possibly TRBD1 (6 bases). The source is a man aged 65 to 79 with active or convalescent COVID-19. The CDR3 loop reads CASSDLQGRAFF. The CDR3 DNA sequence: TGTGCCAGCAGTGACCTGCAGGGGAGAGCTTTCTTT.